This T cell receptor (beta chain) was captured by sequencing in a study of cytomegalovirus exposure and HLA in healthy donors. Study summary: The roughly 120 validation repertoires matched the roughly 700 first-cohort repertoires in platform, a later analysis reported. Study-level results: The tendency of first-cohort TCR clusters to co-occur in the 110 or so validation repertoires emerged from a later analysis. With high specificity and sensitivity, the classifier reportedly diagnosed cytomegalovirus status.

This clone occurred a few times. Its antigen remains unidentified. Sequenced by immunoSEQ multiplex PCR; TCRdb stores in-frame clones only, minus some. The sample contains 150,000 to 180,000 clones, less than 90% of which appear only once. Per the germline V gene, CDR1 is SGDLS and CDR2 is YYNGEE. V was pared by 2 bases and J by 5 bases, with 11 bases between. The CDR3 length is 14 residues. The sequenced sample consisted of PBMCs. This sequence was found in a man aged 18 to 35 in good health and CMV-seropositive. This chain joins TRBV9 and TRBJ1-5, with D tentatively TRBD1 (5 bases). The CDR3 DNA is TGTGCCAGCAGCGTCGGGGGGTCGGATCAGCCCCAGCATTTT. It encodes CASSVGGSDQPQHF.